The present T cell receptor beta chain was sequenced within a study of identifying expanded T cells in peripheral blood. On this clone: Its antigen is not identified.

Clones were read by immunoSEQ multiplex PCR, and TCRdb kept only the in-frame ones, dropping some. The data show approximately 80,000 clones, just under 85% seen once. Study-level findings and limits: Across healthy donors, higher total template counts meant significantly greater approximately 2-week count variance. About 1.3 clones differed between technical replicates, versus around 15 and 19 over time.

No infections or other immune events were documented during collection. Sequenced input: blood. This receptor was obtained from a person between 18 and 70 years old in good health.

Here the CDR3 DNA reads TGTGCCAGTAGTATAGGGAGGGTCAATGAGCAGTTCTTC. Its protein product is CASSIGRVNEQFF. This sequence joins TRBV19 and TRBJ2-1; D is possibly TRBD2 (6 bases). Trimming removed 1 base from V and 6 bases from J, with 7 bases in between. Germline lookup yields CDR1 LNHDA and CDR2 SQIVND (reference sequence). The CDR3 is 13 residues long.